These 8 T cell receptor beta chains were sequenced from one sample in a study of T cell clonotyping in hematopoietic cell transplantation. Only in-frame clones appear in the TCRdb table, and some are missing; sequencing was by immunoSEQ multiplex PCR. The sample records 55,000 to 70,000 clones, around 94% being singletons. Sequenced: peripheral blood mononuclear cells. Receptors originate from a man aged 45 to 65 in good health. Some clones in this sample may be carry-over from other donors' samples.

The chain combines TRBV5-6 with TRBJ2-3, with TRBD2 matching 14 bases. Germline CDR1 SGHDT, CDR2 YYEEEE. This CDR3 has 17 residues. Trimming cost V 0 bases and J 8 bases; bases outside gene matches: 8. CDR3 protein: CASSLDMTSGRAPTQYF. The CDR3, as DNA: TGTGCCAGCAGCTTGGACATGACTAGCGGGAGGGCCCCTACGCAGTATTTT.

This clone has more than one count but fewer than ten. The chain has TRBV28 and TRBJ2-7; a possible D gene is TRBD2 (5 bases). CDR1 and CDR2 from the germline V gene are MDHEN and SYDVKM. Deletions cut 2 bases from V and 5 bases from J, with 13 bases between. This CDR3 has 14 amino acids. For the CDR3, the DNA is TGTGCCAGCAGTTTAGTGCCCGGGGAAGACGAGCAGTACTTC. Amino acid sequence: CASSLVPGEDEQYF.

The chain carries TRBV6-5 and TRBJ2-7; 7 bases agree with TRBD2. The CDR3 covers 14 residues. Germline V gene data show CDR1 as MNHEY and CDR2 as SVGAGI. With 2 bases clipped from V and 6 bases from J, the junction kept 7 bases outside the gene matches. The chain's CDR3 is CASSYGAGVGEQYF. For the CDR3, the DNA is TGTGCCAGCAGTTACGGGGCGGGAGTAGGCGAGCAGTACTTC.

The chain carries TRBV10-1 and TRBJ2-5, with TRBD2 matching over 7 bases. The germline gives CDR1 WNHNN, CDR2 SYGVQD (reference sequence). This CDR3 spans 16 amino acids. V shed 0 bases, J shed 4 bases, and the junction held 8 bases outside the gene matches. The CDR3 spells CASSESNETSPETQYF. CDR3 coding DNA: TGCGCCAGCAGTGAGTCGAATGAGACTAGCCCAGAGACCCAGTACTTC.

V usage is TRBV14 and J usage is TRBJ1-1; 7 nucleotides agree with TRBD1. Looked up from germline, CDR1 is SGHDN and CDR2 is FVKESK. V lost 3 bases, J lost 3 bases, and 4 bases stayed unmatched. The CDR3 contains 14 residues. DNA of the CDR3: TGTGCCAGCAGCCACAGGGGGTGGGACACTGAAGCTTTCTTT. Protein sequence: CASSHRGWDTEAFF.

The V call is TRBV6-5, the J call TRBJ1-1; no clear D gene. CDR1 and CDR2 from the germline V gene are MNHEY and SVGAGI. The CDR3 runs to 13 residues. V lost 5 bases and J 2 bases, leaving 9 bases between the germline ends. CDR3: CASSQSLNTEAFF. The CDR3 DNA reads TGTGCCAGCAGTCAGTCCTTAAACACTGAAGCTTTCTTT.

The rearrangement uses TRBV14 and TRBJ1-3; unclear D gene. Germline V gene data show CDR1 as SGHDN and CDR2 as FVKESK. The CDR3 is 14 residues long. Trimming shortened V by 0 bases and J by 0 bases, and 3 bases separated the two germline ends. The CDR3 spells CASSQDDSGNTIYF. DNA of the CDR3: TGTGCCAGCAGCCAAGACGACTCTGGAAACACCATATATTTT.

Written as DNA, the CDR3 is TGTGCCAGCAGCCACGCTAGTCCACCCCTCCCTCTCTACGAGCAGTACTTC. Translated: CASSHASPPLPLYEQYF. This chain joins TRBV7-2 and TRBJ2-7, with D uncertain. This CDR3 has 17 residues. V dropped 5 bases and J dropped 3 bases, with 23 bases sitting between them. Looked up from germline, CDR1 is SGHTA and CDR2 is FQGNSA.